The 9 T cell receptor beta chains below were found in one sample sequenced in a study of spatial heterogeneity in lung cancer. TCRdb reprocessed the 5' RACE reads via MiXCR and lists one record per CDR3 protein. The table includes thousands of distinct CDR3 sequences, less than 6% detected once. Time point defined: sample taken at primary tumor resection. Unsorted whole RNA samples from tumor, nontumor lung or frozen PBMC were sequenced. The input for sequencing was normal lung tissue next to the tumor, taken at surgery. The receptors originated from a female donor with early-stage non-small cell lung cancer.

This clonotype is termed hyperexpanded. V is TRBV27 and J is TRBJ2-5; D is unresolved. The V end lost 0 bases, the J end lost 1 base, and 9 bases lay between the germline ends. This CDR3 contains 15 residues. In germline, CDR1 is MNHEY, CDR2 SMNVEV (reference sequence). CDR3 bases: TGTGCCAGCAGTTTATCTGGGATGAGCCAAGAGACCCAGTACTTC. Protein sequence: CASSLSGMSQETQYF.

This clonotype was observed at least ten times. The J gene is TRBJ2-1, the V gene TRBV20-1; 10 positions agree with TRBD2. Trimming at V came to 2 bases and at J to 13 bases, leaving 5 bases not matched to a gene. The V gene's germline CDR1 is DFQATT and CDR2 SNEGSKA (reference sequence). The CDR3 extends over 12 amino acids. The CDR3 is CSARLPSGGQFF. The DNA for the CDR3 is TGCAGTGCTAGACTACCTAGCGGGGGCCAGTTCTTC.

This clonotype was observed a few times. The CDR3 DNA sequence: TGTGCCAGCAGCCTACAGGGGGCAAGCTCAGATACGCAGTATTTT. Amino acids: CASSLQGASSDTQYF. This chain uses TRBV7-3 with TRBJ2-3, with 9 bases lining up with TRBD1. Germline V CDR1 and CDR2: SGHTA, FQGTGA. This CDR3 has 15 residues. V dropped 5 bases and J dropped 4; count of bases not matched to a gene: 7. Drawing the rest from reference TRBV7-3 and TRBJ2-3, the complete variable domain is GAGVSQTPSNKVTEKGKYVELRCDPISGHTALYWYRQSLGQGPEFLIYFQGTGAADDSGLPNDRFFAVRPEGSVSTLKIQRTERGDSAVYLCASSLQGASSDTQYFGPGTRLTVL.

This clonotype was counted at least ten times. This chain links TRBV7-9 with TRBJ2-3, with a tentative D call TRBD2 (6 bases). This CDR3 is 14 amino acids long. CDR1 SEHNR and CDR2 FQNEAQ come from the germline V gene (reference sequence). The V gene lost 7 bases and the J gene lost 1 base, with 12 bases spanning the gap. In DNA, the CDR3 is TGTGCCAGCACGACTAGGGAGGGCACAGATACGCAGTATTTT. Protein product: CASTTREGTDTQYF.

This clonotype was observed many times. The rearrangement joins TRBV21-1 to TRBJ2-2; TRBD1, the table's D call, lacks a check against the DNA. TRBV21-1 is an annotated pseudogene. The CDR3 contains 18 residues. CDR3 loop: CASSNEQGAFGNTGELFF. The CDR3 coding sequence is TGTGCCAGCAGCAACGAACAGGGGGCGTTTGGGAACACCGGGGAGCTGTTTTTT.

Relative to its sample, this clonotype is medium-sized (0.01 to 0.1%). The V gene is TRBV30, the J gene TRBJ2-7; TRBD2 matches 10 bases. Germline lookup yields CDR1 GTSNPN and CDR2 SVGIG (reference sequence). This CDR3 region has 14 residues. V dropped 2 bases and J dropped 13; count of bases not matched to a gene: 14. CDR3 DNA: TGTGCCTGGAGTCCCTTAAGAGCGGGAGGGCCCGCTTACTTC. Its protein is CAWSPLRAGGPAYF.

This clonotype was counted at least ten times. V is TRBV20-1 and J is TRBJ2-3; D tentatively reads TRBD1 or TRBD2 (5 bases each). This CDR3 spans 11 amino acids. The V end lost 7 bases, the J end lost 2 bases, and 7 bases lay between the germline ends. Germline assignment: CDR1 DFQATT and CDR2 SNEGSKA (reference sequence). In DNA form, the CDR3 reads TGCAGTGGGGACCACACAGATACGCAGTATTTT. Encoded protein: CSGDHTDTQYF.

Within the sample, this clonotype is medium-sized. The V call is TRBV9, the J call TRBJ1-2; 8 positions match TRBD1. The CDR3 spans 14 residues. Germline CDR1 is SGDLS and CDR2 is YYNGEE. The junction had 4 bases not matched to a gene; V was cut back by 3 bases and J by 3 bases. CDR3 amino acids: CASSAGQGDYGYTF. The CDR3 DNA reads TGTGCCAGCAGCGCCGGACAGGGAGACTATGGCTACACCTTC.

This clonotype was recorded at least ten times. Because the CDR3 is missing its conserved closing phenylalanine or tryptophan, this is likely a read error. The gene calls are TRBV28 and TRBJ2-7; no firm D call. The V gene lost 2 bases and the J gene lost 3 bases, with 5 bases spanning the gap. Germline assignment: CDR1 MDHEN and CDR2 SYDVKM. This CDR3 comprises 12 residues. The DNA for the CDR3 is TGTGCCAGCAGTTTACCCTACTACGAGCAGTACTCC. Its translation is CASSLPYYEQYS.